Presented here are 22 T cell receptor beta chains from one specimen sequenced in a study of Graves' ophthalmopathy and Graves' hyperthyroidism. The authors amplified TCR beta CDR3 regions, and they did so from RNA transcripts for repertoire sequencing. An opening RT-PCR round employed HTBI primers and preceded a second-round multiplex PCR. MiXCR, applied by TCRdb to the multiplex PCR reads, yields one record per CDR3 protein. The sample shows over 500,000 distinct CDR3 sequences, roughly 20% of them seen only once. The sequenced sample consisted of peripheral blood. These receptors all stem from a young woman with stable Graves' hyperthyroidism. Some clones in this sample may be carry-over from other donors' samples.

There are many counts of this clonotype. The chain joins TRBV6-1 to TRBJ2-5; D may be TRBD2 (6 bases). Trimming removed 5 bases at V and 4 bases at J, with 17 bases between. Germline V gene data show CDR1 as MNHNS and CDR2 as SASEGT. This CDR3 has 15 residues. The CDR3, as DNA: TGTGCCAGCAGTCAGCTGTGGGAGGTGGGAGAGACCCAGTACTTC. This gives the protein CASSQLWEVGETQYF.

Comment on this clonotype: The conserved final phenylalanine or tryptophan is absent from the CDR3, which likely points to a read error. The V gene is TRBV27, the J gene TRBJ1-5; D is unresolved. The germline V gene has CDR1 MNHEY and CDR2 SMNVEV (reference sequence). The length of the CDR3 is 13 residues. Trimming stripped 2 bases from V and 4 bases from J, with 6 bases between. The CDR3 sequence is CASSLGRNQPQHL. The CDR3 DNA reads TGTGCCAGCAGTTTAGGCCGGAATCAGCCCCAGCATTTG.

Many counts were recorded for this clonotype. The chain recombines TRBV11-2 with TRBJ2-7; D is undetermined. Germline assignment: CDR1 SGHAT and CDR2 FQNNGV. This CDR3 spans 12 amino acids. V lost 1 base, J lost 5 bases, and 6 bases lay in between. The CDR3 is CASSLVSDEQYF. CDR3 nucleotide sequence: TGTGCCAGCAGCTTAGTGTCGGACGAGCAGTACTTC. The whole variable domain, remainder taken from reference TRBV11-2 and TRBJ2-7, is EAGVAQSPRYKIIEKRQSVAFWCNPISGHATLYWYQQILGQGPKLLIQFQNNGVVDDSQLPKDRFSAERLKGVDSTLKIQPAKLEDSAVYLCASSLVSDEQYFGPGTRLTVT.

This clonotype was found many times. This sequence joins TRBV6-1 and TRBJ1-1; 11 bases are shared with TRBD1. The ends lost 8 bases at V and 3 bases at J; junction bases unmatched: 8. Germline CDR1 and CDR2: MNHNS and SASEGT. This CDR3 has 15 residues. The CDR3 coding sequence is TGTGCCAGCGCGACAGGACAGGGGGCTGACACTGAAGCTTTCTTT. Encoded protein: CASATGQGADTEAFF.

The chain couples TRBV3-1 to TRBJ1-1; 8 nucleotides align to TRBD1. There are 16 residues in the CDR3. CDR1 is LGHDT, CDR2 YNNKEL, per germline (reference sequence). The ends lost 5 bases at V and 4 bases at J; junction bases unmatched: 12. The CDR3: CASSYFPGTGGTEAFF. The CDR3, as DNA: TGTGCCAGCAGCTACTTTCCGGGGACAGGCGGCACTGAAGCTTTCTTT.

This rearrangement joins TRBV6-1 to TRBJ2-7; 7 bases line up with TRBD1. This CDR3 spans 16 amino acids. The J segment lost 1 base and the V segment lost 5 bases, leaving 11 bases of the junction unmatched. Germline V gene data show CDR1 as MNHNS and CDR2 as SASEGT. This CDR3 is CASSTHTGARSYEQYF. CDR3 coding DNA: TGTGCCAGCAGTACCCACACAGGGGCGCGATCCTACGAGCAGTACTTC.

The chain uses TRBV9 and TRBJ1-1; 9 bases align to TRBD1. Germline CDR1 SGDLS, CDR2 YYNGEE. The CDR3 consists of 16 residues. The trim removed 4 bases at V and 8 bases at J, leaving 15 bases unmatched. The CDR3 region has the DNA TGTGCCAGCAGCTCCGAGGGGGGGAGGGGGACAGGGGAAGCTTTCTTT. This gives the protein CASSSEGGRGTGEAFF. The full variable domain, in which reference TRBV9 and TRBJ1-1 provide the parts outside the CDR3, is DSGVTQTPKHLITATGQRVTLRCSPRSGDLSVYWYQQSLDQGLQFLIQYYNGEERAKGNILERFSAQQFPDLHSELNLSSLELGDSALYFCASSSEGGRGTGEAFFGQGTRLTVV.

This clonotype was observed many times. The V and J genes are TRBV11-2 and TRBJ1-2, with 7 bases aligning to TRBD1. Unmatched junction bases numbered 8, after V lost 3 bases and J lost 7 bases. Germline V gene data show CDR1 as SGHAT and CDR2 as FQNNGV. The CDR3 extends over 14 amino acids. DNA for the CDR3: TGTGCCAGCAGCTTCTTTGAGGGGGCTGTTGGCTACACCTTC. Translation gives CASSFFEGAVGYTF.

V is TRBV6-1 and J is TRBJ2-6; D is possibly TRBD1 (5 bases). CDR1 is MNHNS and CDR2 is SASEGT in the germline V gene. The germline V and J ends were trimmed by 5 bases and 2 bases, with 13 bases remaining between them. The CDR3 is 16 amino acids. CDR3 bases: TGTGCCAGCAGTAAGGGGAAGCTCGCTGGGGCCAACGTCCTGACTTTC. Its translation: CASSKGKLAGANVLTF.

This clonotype has more than one count but fewer than ten. The rearrangement uses TRBV11-2 and TRBJ2-7; the match to TRBD1 covers 7 bases. CDR3 length: 16 amino acids. CDR1 SGHAT and CDR2 FQNNGV come from the germline V gene. V shed 5 bases, J shed 6 bases, and the junction held 16 bases outside the gene matches. CDR3 protein: CASSPRGAGQDFEQYF. In nucleotides, the CDR3 is TGTGCCAGCAGCCCCCGAGGTGCAGGACAGGACTTCGAGCAGTACTTC.

The V call is TRBV28, the J call TRBJ2-5, with a possible D match to TRBD1 (8 bases). CDR1 and CDR2 from the germline V gene are MDHEN and SYDVKM. The CDR3 extends over 18 amino acids. V dropped 5 bases and J dropped 1 base, with 23 bases sitting between them. As DNA, the CDR3 is TGTGCCAGCAGTCCGCGGACAGGGAAGGGGGGGGCCCAAGAGACCCAGTACTTC. Residues: CASSPRTGKGGAQETQYF.

This clonotype was detected many times. The gene calls are TRBV28 and TRBJ2-4; a possible D gene is TRBD2 (6 bases). V dropped 4 bases and J dropped 7 bases, with 14 bases sitting between them. The CDR3 is 14 amino acids. Germline values: CDR1 MDHEN, CDR2 SYDVKM. For the CDR3, the DNA is TGTGCCAGCAGTTCGACTAGAATAACGAACATTCAGTACTTC. Its translation is CASSSTRITNIQYF.

The sample holds many counts of this clonotype. The rearrangement joins TRBV28 to TRBJ2-7, with TRBD2 identical over 10 bases. The CDR3 is 14 residues long. Germline values: CDR1 MDHEN, CDR2 SYDVKM. V was clipped by 7 bases and J by 6 bases; unmatched bases: 9. CDR3 amino acids: CASILAGFVREQYF. The CDR3 bases are TGTGCCAGCATACTAGCGGGATTTGTACGCGAGCAGTACTTC.

The rearrangement joins TRBV6-4 to TRBJ2-2; possible D gene TRBD2, 5 bases. The CDR3 loop spans 14 amino acids. From germline, CDR1 is MRHNA and CDR2 SNTAGT. The V and J ends lost 3 bases and 5 bases respectively, with 10 bases between them. The CDR3 reads CASSELVGTGELFF. The CDR3 DNA is TGTGCCAGCAGTGAACTAGTTGGGACCGGGGAGCTGTTTTTT.

This clonotype was seen a handful of times. The chain links TRBV28 to TRBJ1-2, with D unclear. CDR1 is MDHEN, CDR2 SYDVKM, per germline. The V end was cut by 6 bases, the J end by 6 bases, with 14 bases between. This CDR3 is 13 amino acids long. The CDR3 region is CASRTNAPHGYTF. CDR3 sequence (DNA): TGTGCCAGCAGAACTAATGCCCCACATGGCTACACCTTC.

This clonotype has more than one count but fewer than ten. A much bigger clone sits one base away, suggesting this may be a read error. J is TRBJ2-7 and V is TRBV5-1; tentatively, D is TRBD2 (5 bases). The CDR3 contains 16 residues. Looked up from germline, CDR1 is SGHRS and CDR2 is YFSETQ. V was clipped by 4 bases and J by 2 bases, with 19 bases between them. CDR3 in DNA: TGCGCCAGCAGCCTGGGGAGAGAGCGGCGGACCTACGAGCAGTACGTC. Translating it yields CASSLGRERRTYEQYV.

This clonotype was seen a handful of times. J is TRBJ2-7 and V is TRBV7-2; no definite D call. Trimming cost V 5 bases and J 8 bases, with 16 bases left between them. From germline, CDR1 is SGHTA and CDR2 FQGNSA. CDR3 length: 13 amino acids. CDR3 sequence reads: CASSPYHPGQQYF. As DNA, the CDR3 is TGTGCCAGCAGCCCTTACCACCCTGGGCAGCAGTACTTC.

This clonotype was recorded at least ten times. The V gene is TRBV5-1, the J gene TRBJ1-2; 10 bases align to TRBD1. Trimming cost V 3 bases and J 8 bases; bases outside gene matches: 7. The CDR3 extends over 14 amino acids. In germline, CDR1 is SGHRS, CDR2 YFSETQ. CDR3 coding DNA: TGCGCCAGCAGCTCAACCGGGACAGGGGAAGGCTACACCTTC. Encoded protein: CASSSTGTGEGYTF.

V usage is TRBV4-1 and J usage is TRBJ2-7; the match to TRBD1 covers 7 bases. CDR1 and CDR2 from the germline V gene are MGHRA and YSYEKL. This CDR3 is built from 18 residues. After removal of 1 base from V and 5 bases from J, the junction contained 17 bases not matched to a gene. CDR3 residues: CASSQADQGRGRSHEQYF. Here the CDR3 DNA reads TGCGCCAGCAGCCAAGCCGACCAGGGAAGGGGGCGCAGCCACGAGCAGTACTTC.

This clonotype was counted ten times or more. V and J are TRBV29-1 and TRBJ1-2; D is perhaps TRBD1 (6 bases). With 8 bases removed from V and 2 bases from J, the gap between germline ends came to 15 bases. The length of the CDR3 is 13 residues. Germline V gene lookup returns CDR1 SQVTM and CDR2 ANQGSEA. DNA for the CDR3: TGCAGCCTCCGGGACACCTTAAACTATGGCTACACCTTC. Translating it yields CSLRDTLNYGYTF.

This clonotype has a count of ten or more. V is TRBV20-1 and J is TRBJ2-7; perhaps TRBD2 as D (5 bases). Looked up from germline, CDR1 is DFQATT and CDR2 is SNEGSKA (reference sequence). The germline V and J ends were trimmed by 3 bases and 0 bases, with 9 bases remaining between them. The CDR3 has 13 amino acids. The CDR3 bases are TGCAGTGCTAGCGGGATTAGCTCCTACGAGCAGTACTTC. Protein sequence: CSASGISSYEQYF.

Many counts were recorded for this clonotype. The V gene is TRBV11-2, the J gene TRBJ2-5, with D perhaps matching TRBD1 or TRBD2 (5 bases each). CDR1 and CDR2 from the germline V gene are SGHAT and FQNNGV. V was cut by 5 bases and J by 7 bases, with 23 bases left in between. The CDR3 is 16 residues long. The CDR3 DNA follows: TGTGCCAGCAGCCAGACGGTTTGGCGGGCTAGGGGGACCCAGTACTTC. Protein: CASSQTVWRARGTQYF. Full variable domain (remainder filled in from reference TRBV11-2 and TRBJ2-5): EAGVAQSPRYKIIEKRQSVAFWCNPISGHATLYWYQQILGQGPKLLIQFQNNGVVDDSQLPKDRFSAERLKGVDSTLKIQPAKLEDSAVYLCASSQTVWRARGTQYFGPGTRLLVL.